The rows below give T cell receptor beta chains drawn from one sample of a study of radiation and T cells in renal cell carcinoma. Only in-frame clones appear in the TCRdb table, and some are missing; sequencing was by immunoSEQ multiplex PCR. Of under 20,000 clones listed, 55% to 80% are singletons. The material sequenced was tumor tissue, taken from a patient whose treatment included radiotherapy and nephrectomy. The receptors originated from a woman aged 70-85 years with renal cell carcinoma. Both conserved end residues are part of each CDR3. Only some rows state a clone size, as once, few, many or a class for expanded clones.

>TRBJ1-1|TRBV11-1|NA
CASSLGQGNTEAFF
>TRBJ2-1|TRBV7-9|NA
CASSFDRGQGEQFF
>TRBJ2-1|TRBV9|NA
CASSPQGEVRHNEQFF
>TRBJ2-7|TRBV29-1|NA
CSVGQGASQEQYF
>TRBJ1-1|TRBV4-3|NA
CASSQGYRGWTEAFF
>TRBJ2-1|TRBV10-3|NA
CAILLAENNEQFF
>TRBJ1-1|TRBV29-1|once
CSVEVAGPAFF
>TRBJ2-1|TRBV9|NA
CASSPLASGFYNEQFF
>TRBJ2-7|TRBV19|NA
CASSLYPGTDYEQYF
>TRBJ2-6|TRBV11-2|NA
CASSLQVTSSGANVLTF
>TRBJ1-2|TRBV7-3|NA
CASSLTSEQTLFF
>TRBJ2-7|TRBV18|NA
CASSPTPYEQYF
>TRBJ1-1|TRBV29-1|NA
CSAGQRGTEAFF